This T cell receptor (beta chain) was recorded in a study of T cell responses to AZD1222 COVID-19 vaccine. Study at large: Both about-4-week and about-12-week second-dose recipients were combined. Broader study findings: Along spike, vaccine-associated CD4 TCRs were found throughout, with dominance at 160-218 and 743-854. Donors were chiefly white British, with a greater number of females, and clonal diversity was perhaps underestimated. Baseline testing showed seropositivity in only a handful of AZD1222 recipients.

The repertoire was sequenced with immunoSEQ multiplex PCR; TCRdb's copy has only in-frame clones and lacks some. In the table there are around 77,000 clones, about nine tenths of which are singletons. V dropped 5 bases and J dropped 0 bases, with 16 bases sitting between them. Looked up from germline, CDR1 is SEHNR and CDR2 is FQNEAQ (reference sequence). This CDR3 has 16 amino acids. This clone occurred a few times. Its antigen is undetermined. The source was peripheral blood, collected on day 0 of AZD1222 vaccination. This sequence was found in an adult in good health. V usage is TRBV7-9 and J usage is TRBJ1-2; D is perhaps TRBD1 (5 bases). Here the CDR3 reads CASSPSGGRANYGYTF. The CDR3 bases are TGTGCCAGCAGCCCAAGTGGGGGGAGAGCTAACTATGGCTACACCTTC. Based on the CDR3 plus reference TRBV7-9 and TRBJ1-2, the full variable domain is DTGVSQNPRHKITKRGQNVTFRCDPISEHNRLYWYRQTLGQGPEFLTYFQNEAQLEKSRLLSDRFSAERPKGSFSTLEIQRTEQGDSAMYLCASSPSGGRANYGYTFGSGTRLTVV.